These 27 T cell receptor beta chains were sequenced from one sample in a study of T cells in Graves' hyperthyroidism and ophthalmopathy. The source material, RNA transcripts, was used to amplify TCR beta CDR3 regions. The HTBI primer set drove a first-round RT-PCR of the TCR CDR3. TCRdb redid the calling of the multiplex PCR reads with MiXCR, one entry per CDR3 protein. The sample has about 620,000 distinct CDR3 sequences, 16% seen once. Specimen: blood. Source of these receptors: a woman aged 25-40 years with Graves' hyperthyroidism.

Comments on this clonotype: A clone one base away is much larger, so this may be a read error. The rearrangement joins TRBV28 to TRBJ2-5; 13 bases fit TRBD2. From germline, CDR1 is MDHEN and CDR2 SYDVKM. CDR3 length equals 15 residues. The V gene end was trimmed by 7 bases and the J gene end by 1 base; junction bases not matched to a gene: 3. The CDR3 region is CASTGTSGTQETQYF. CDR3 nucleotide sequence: TGTGCCAGCACCGGGACTAGCGGGACCCAAGAGACCCAGTACTTC.

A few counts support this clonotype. DNA of the CDR3: TGTGCCAGCGCCACAGGGACTAGCGGGAGAGGGCATGAGCAGTTCTTC. Translated, it gives CASATGTSGRGHEQFF. The chain couples TRBV11-3 to TRBJ2-1; 14 nucleotides line up with TRBD2. Germline V gene lookup returns CDR1 SGHNT and CDR2 YENEEA. V shed 8 bases and J 8 bases; nucleotides not matched to a gene: 11. The CDR3 extends over 16 amino acids.

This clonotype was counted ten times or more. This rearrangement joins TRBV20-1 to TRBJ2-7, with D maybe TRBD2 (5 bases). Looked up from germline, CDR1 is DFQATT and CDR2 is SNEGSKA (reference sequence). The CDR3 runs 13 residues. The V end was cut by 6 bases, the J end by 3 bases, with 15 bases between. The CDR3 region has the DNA TGCAGTGCCCGGGATAAGGGTTTCTACGAGCAGTACTTC. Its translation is CSARDKGFYEQYF.

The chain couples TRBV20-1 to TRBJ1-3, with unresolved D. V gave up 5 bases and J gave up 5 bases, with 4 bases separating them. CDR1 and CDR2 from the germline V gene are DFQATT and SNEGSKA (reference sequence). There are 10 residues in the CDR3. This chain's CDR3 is CSAGRNTIYF. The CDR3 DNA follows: TGCAGTGCTGGACGAAACACCATATATTTT.

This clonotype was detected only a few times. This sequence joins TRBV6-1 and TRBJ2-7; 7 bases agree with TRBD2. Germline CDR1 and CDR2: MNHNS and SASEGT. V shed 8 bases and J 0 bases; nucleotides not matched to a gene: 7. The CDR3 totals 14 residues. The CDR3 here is CASSVSSGSYEQYF. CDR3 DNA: TGTGCCAGCTCGGTGTCTAGCGGCTCCTACGAGCAGTACTTC.

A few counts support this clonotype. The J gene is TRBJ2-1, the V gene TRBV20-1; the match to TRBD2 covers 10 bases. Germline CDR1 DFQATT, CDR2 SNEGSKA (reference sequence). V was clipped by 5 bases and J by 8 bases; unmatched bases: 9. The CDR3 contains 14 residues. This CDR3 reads CSALVSGRFDEQFF. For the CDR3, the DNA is TGCAGTGCTCTCGTTAGCGGGAGGTTCGATGAGCAGTTCTTC.

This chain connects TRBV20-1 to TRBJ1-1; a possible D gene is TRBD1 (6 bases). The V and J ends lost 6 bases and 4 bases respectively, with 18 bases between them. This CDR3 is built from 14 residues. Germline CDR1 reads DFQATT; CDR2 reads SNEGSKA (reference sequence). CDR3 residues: CSALRQVSSTEAFF. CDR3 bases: TGCAGTGCCCTAAGACAGGTTTCGAGCACTGAAGCTTTCTTT.

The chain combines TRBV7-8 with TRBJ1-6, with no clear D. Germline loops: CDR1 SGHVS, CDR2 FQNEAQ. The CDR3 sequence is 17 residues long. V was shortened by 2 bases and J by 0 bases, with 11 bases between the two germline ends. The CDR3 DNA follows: TGTGCCAGCAGCTTACGAACTGGGAGCTCCTATAATTCACCCCTCCACTTT. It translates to CASSLRTGSSYNSPLHF.

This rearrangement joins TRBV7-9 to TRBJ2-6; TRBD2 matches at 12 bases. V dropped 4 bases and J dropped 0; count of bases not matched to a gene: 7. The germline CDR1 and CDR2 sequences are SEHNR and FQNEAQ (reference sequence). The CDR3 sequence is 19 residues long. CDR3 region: CASSSGTSGLRSGANVLTF. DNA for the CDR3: TGTGCCAGCAGCTCTGGGACTAGCGGGCTACGCTCTGGGGCCAACGTCCTGACTTTC.

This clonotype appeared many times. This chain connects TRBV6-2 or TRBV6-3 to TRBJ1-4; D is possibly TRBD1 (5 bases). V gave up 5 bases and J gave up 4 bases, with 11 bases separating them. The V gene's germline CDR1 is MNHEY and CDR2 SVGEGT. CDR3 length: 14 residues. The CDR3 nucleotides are TGTGCCAGCAGTACCCGGGACCGTAATGAAAAACTGTTTTTT. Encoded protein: CASSTRDRNEKLFF.

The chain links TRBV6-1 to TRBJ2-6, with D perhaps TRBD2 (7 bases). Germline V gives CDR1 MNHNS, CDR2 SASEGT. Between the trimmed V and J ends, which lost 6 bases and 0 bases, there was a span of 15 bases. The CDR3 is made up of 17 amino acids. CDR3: CASRRGEGLSGANVLTF. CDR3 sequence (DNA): TGTGCCAGCAGAAGGGGGGAGGGACTCTCTGGGGCCAACGTCCTGACTTTC.

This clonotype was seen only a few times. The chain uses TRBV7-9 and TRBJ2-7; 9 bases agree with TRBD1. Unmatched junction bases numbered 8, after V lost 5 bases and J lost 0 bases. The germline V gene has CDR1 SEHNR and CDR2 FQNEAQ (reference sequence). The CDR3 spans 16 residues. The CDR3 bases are TGTGCCAGCAGCCCCCATGGGGACAGGGCCTCCTACGAGCAGTACTTC. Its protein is CASSPHGDRASYEQYF.

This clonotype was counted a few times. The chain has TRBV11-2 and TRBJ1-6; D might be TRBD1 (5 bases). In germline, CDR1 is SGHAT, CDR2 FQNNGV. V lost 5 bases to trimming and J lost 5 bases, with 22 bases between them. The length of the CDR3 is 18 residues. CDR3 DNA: TGTGCCAGCAGCCCTTTCTCTATCGTTGACAGAAATAATTCACCCCTCCACTTT. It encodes CASSPFSIVDRNNSPLHF.

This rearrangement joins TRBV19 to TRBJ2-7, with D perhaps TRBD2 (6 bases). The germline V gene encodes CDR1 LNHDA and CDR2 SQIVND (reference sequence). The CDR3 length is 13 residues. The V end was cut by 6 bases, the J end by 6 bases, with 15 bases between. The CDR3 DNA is TGTGCCAGTAGCACCTCGGGGGAAGTCGAGCAGTACTTC. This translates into CASSTSGEVEQYF.

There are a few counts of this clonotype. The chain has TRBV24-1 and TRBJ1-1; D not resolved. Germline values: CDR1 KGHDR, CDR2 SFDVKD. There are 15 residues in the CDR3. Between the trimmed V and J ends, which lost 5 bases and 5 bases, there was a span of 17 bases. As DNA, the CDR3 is TGTGCCACCAGTGTAACCGATCGTCGGCAAACTGAAGCTTTCTTT. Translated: CATSVTDRRQTEAFF.

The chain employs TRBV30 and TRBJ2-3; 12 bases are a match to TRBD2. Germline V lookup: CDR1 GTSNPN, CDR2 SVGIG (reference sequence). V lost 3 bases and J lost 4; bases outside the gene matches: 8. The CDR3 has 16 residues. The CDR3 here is CAWSETSGRYPDTQYF. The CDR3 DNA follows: TGTGCCTGGAGCGAAACTAGCGGGAGGTACCCAGATACGCAGTATTTT.

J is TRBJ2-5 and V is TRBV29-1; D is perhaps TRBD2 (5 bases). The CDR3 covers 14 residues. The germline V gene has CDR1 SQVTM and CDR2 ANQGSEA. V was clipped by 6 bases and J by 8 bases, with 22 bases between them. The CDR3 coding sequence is TGCAGCGTAGTGGACGGCGAACACGGGGATACCCAGTACTTC. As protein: CSVVDGEHGDTQYF.

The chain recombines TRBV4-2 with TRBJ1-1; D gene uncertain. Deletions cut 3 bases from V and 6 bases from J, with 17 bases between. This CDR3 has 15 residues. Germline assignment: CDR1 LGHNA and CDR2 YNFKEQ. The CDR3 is CASSHPGPSGPEAFF. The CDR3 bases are TGTGCCAGCAGCCACCCCGGGCCCTCAGGACCTGAAGCTTTCTTT.

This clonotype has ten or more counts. The CDR3 DNA reads as TGTGCCAGCAAAACTCCGGGACACCTTCTGGAGCCCCAGCATTTT. Translating it yields CASKTPGHLLEPQHF. The gene calls are TRBV28 and TRBJ1-5; perhaps TRBD1 as D (6 bases). The CDR3 length is 15 residues. The germline gives CDR1 MDHEN, CDR2 SYDVKM. Trimming stripped 7 bases from V and 8 bases from J, with 21 bases between.

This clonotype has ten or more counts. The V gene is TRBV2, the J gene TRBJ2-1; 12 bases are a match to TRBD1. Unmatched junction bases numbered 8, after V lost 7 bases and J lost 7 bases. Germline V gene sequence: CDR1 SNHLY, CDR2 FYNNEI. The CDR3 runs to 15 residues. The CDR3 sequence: CASTPGQGAVNEQFF. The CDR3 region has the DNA TGTGCCAGCACTCCGGGACAGGGGGCAGTTAATGAGCAGTTCTTC.

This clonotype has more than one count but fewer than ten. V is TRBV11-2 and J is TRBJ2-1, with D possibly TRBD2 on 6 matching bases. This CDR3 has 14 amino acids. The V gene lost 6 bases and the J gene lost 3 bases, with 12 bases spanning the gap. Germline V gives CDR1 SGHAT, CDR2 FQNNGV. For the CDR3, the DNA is TGTGCCAGCAGTACCGGGACTTACTACAATGAGCAGTTCTTC. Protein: CASSTGTYYNEQFF. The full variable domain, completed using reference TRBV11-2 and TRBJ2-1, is EAGVAQSPRYKIIEKRQSVAFWCNPISGHATLYWYQQILGQGPKLLIQFQNNGVVDDSQLPKDRFSAERLKGVDSTLKIQPAKLEDSAVYLCASSTGTYYNEQFFGPGTRLTVL.

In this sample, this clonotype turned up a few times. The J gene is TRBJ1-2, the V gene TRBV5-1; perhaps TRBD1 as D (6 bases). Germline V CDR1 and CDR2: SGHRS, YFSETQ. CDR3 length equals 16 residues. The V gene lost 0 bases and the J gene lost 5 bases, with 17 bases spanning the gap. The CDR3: CASSLATTGSGYGYTF. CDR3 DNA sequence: TGCGCCAGCAGCTTGGCCACAACAGGGTCGGGGTATGGCTACACCTTC.

CDR3 in amino acids: CASSIGAGVITQYNEQFF. Here the CDR3 DNA reads TGTGCCAGTAGTATAGGGGCGGGAGTCATAACACAATACAATGAGCAGTTCTTC. The rearrangement uses TRBV19 and TRBJ2-1; 7 bases line up with TRBD2. The CDR3 is made up of 18 amino acids. Trimming cost V 1 base and J 4 bases; bases outside gene matches: 13. The V gene's germline CDR1 is LNHDA and CDR2 SQIVND (reference sequence).

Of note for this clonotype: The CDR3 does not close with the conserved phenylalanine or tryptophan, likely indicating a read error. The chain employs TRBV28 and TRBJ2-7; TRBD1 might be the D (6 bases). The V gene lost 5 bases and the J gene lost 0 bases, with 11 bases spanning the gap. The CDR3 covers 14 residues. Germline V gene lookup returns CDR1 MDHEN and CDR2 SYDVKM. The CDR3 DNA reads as TGTGCCAGCAGTCCGACAGGCAGCTCCTACGAGCAGTACTCC. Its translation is CASSPTGSSYEQYS.

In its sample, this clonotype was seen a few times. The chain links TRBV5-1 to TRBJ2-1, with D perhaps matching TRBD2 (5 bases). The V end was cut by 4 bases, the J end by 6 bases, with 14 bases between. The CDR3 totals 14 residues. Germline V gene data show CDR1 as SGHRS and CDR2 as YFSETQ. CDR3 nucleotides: TGCGCCAGCAGCCAGACCTCCCGGGGCAATGAGCAGTTCTTC. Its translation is CASSQTSRGNEQFF.

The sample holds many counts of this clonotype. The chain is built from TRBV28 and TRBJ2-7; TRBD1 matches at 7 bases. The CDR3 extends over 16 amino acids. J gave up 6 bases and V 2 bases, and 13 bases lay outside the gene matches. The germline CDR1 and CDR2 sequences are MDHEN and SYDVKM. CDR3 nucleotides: TGTGCCAGCAGTTTAAGTGGGCACAGGGGTCTTGGCGAGCAGTACTTC. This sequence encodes CASSLSGHRGLGEQYF.

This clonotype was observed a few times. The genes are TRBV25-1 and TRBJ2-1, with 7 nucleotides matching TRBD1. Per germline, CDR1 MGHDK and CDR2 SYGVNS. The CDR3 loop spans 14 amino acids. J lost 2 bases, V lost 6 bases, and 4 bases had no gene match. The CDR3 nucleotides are TGTGCCAGCAGGGGACAGATAGCCTACAATGAGCAGTTCTTC. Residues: CASRGQIAYNEQFF.